This note documents a single TCR beta chain sequence. This sample is part of a study of PD-1 blockade in classical Hodgkin lymphoma. No patient escaped relapse after autologous stem cell transplantation, and brentuximab vedotin exposure varied. CDR1 MGHRA and CDR2 YSYEKL come from the germline V gene. V lost 0 bases and J lost 6; bases outside the gene matches: 7. The CDR3 sequence is 16 residues long. Clones were sequenced by immunoSEQ multiplex PCR, and TCRdb holds only the in-frame ones, with some missing. The sample lists 90,000 or so clones, about nine tenths occurring once. The origin of this receptor is a human donor with classical Hodgkin lymphoma. Sample: peripheral blood mononuclear cells (PBMCs), taken before the second cycle of nivolumab. The genes are TRBV4-1 and TRBJ2-1; 8 bases are a match to TRBD2. This CDR3 is CASSQDRAGALNEQFF. The CDR3 DNA is TGCGCCAGCAGCCAAGATCGAGCGGGAGCCCTCAATGAGCAGTTCTTC.